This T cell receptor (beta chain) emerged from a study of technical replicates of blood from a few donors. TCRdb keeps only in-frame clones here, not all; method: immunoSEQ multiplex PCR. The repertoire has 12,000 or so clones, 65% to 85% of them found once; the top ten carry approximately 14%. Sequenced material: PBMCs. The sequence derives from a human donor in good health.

The CDR3 here is CASLRQGGNEQFF. In nucleotides, the CDR3 is TGTGCCAGCTTGAGACAGGGGGGGAATGAGCAGTTCTTC. The V call is TRBV27, the J call TRBJ2-1; 9 bases are a match to TRBD1. V lost 8 bases, J lost 7 bases, and 6 bases stayed unmatched. CDR3 length: 13 residues. Germline V gives CDR1 MNHEY, CDR2 SMNVEV (reference sequence).